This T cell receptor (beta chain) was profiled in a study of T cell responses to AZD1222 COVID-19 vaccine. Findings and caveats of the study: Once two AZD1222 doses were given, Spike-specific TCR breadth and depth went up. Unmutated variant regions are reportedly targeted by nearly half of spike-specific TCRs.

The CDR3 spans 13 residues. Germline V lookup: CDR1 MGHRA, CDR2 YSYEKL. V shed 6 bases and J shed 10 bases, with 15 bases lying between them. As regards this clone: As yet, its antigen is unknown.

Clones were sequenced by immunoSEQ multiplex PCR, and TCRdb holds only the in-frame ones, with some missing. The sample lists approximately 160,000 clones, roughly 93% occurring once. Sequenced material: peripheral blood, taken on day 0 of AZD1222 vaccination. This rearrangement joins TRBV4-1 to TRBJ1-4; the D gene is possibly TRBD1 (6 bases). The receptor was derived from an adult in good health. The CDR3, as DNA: TGCGCCAGCAGACCCGGCGGAGGGGGAAAACTGTTTTTT. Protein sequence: CASRPGGGGKLFF.